This entry describes one T cell receptor beta chain. Its antigen is unknown. V lost 5 bases, J lost 3 bases, and 18 bases lay in between. CDR1 is SGDLS and CDR2 is YYNGEE in the germline V gene. CDR3 size: 15 residues. The source of the sample is a study of OX40 agonist ivuxolimab in advanced cancers. Looking at the study overall: Recorded diagnoses for dose-escalation patients were hepatocellular carcinoma, melanoma, renal cell or head and neck cancer. Study results and caveats: Within 6 weeks, CD4+ and CD8+ blood T cells expanded clonally at 0.1 to 3.0 mg/kg.

Measured with immunoSEQ multiplex PCR; TCRdb has only the in-frame clones, and not every one. The sample holds about 70,000 clones; roughly 86% are singletons and the top ten take less than 8%. The chain has TRBV9 and TRBJ2-7; D tentatively reads TRBD1 or TRBD2 (5 bases each). This clonotype was sampled from an adult with an advanced solid tumor such as melanoma, head and neck, liver or kidney cancer. The sequencing used CD4+ or CD8+ T cells sorted from blood, collected in a trial of the OX40 agonist ivuxolimab. The CDR3, as DNA: TGTGCCAGCAGTCAGGAAAGGGAGACAGTCTACGAGCAGTACTTC. It codes for CASSQERETVYEQYF.